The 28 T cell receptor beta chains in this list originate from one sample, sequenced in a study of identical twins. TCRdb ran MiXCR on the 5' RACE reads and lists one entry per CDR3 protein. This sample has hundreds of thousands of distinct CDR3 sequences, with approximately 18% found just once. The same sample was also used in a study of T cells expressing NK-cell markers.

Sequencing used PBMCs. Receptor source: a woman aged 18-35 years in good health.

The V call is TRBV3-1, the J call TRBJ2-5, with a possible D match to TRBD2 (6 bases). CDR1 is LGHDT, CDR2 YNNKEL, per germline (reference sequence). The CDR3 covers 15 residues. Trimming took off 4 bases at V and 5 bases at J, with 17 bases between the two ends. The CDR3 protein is CASSLRGGGEETQYF. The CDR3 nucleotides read TGTGCCAGCAGCCTGAGGGGAGGAGGTGAGGAGACCCAGTACTTC.

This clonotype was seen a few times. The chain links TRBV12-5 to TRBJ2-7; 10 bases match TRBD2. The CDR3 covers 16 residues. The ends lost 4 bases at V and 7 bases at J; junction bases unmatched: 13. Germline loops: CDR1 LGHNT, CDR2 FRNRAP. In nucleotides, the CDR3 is TGTGCTAGTGGTTGGCGTACGGCTAGCGGGGGTGGGGAGCAGTACTTC. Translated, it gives CASGWRTASGGGEQYF.

CDR3 sequence reads: CASSFTTGSYSYEQYF. CDR3 in DNA: TGTGCCAGCAGTTTTACGACCGGATCATATTCCTACGAGCAGTACTTC. This sequence joins TRBV6-2 or TRBV6-3 and TRBJ2-7; no clear D gene. The CDR3 contains 16 residues. Germline V CDR1 and CDR2: MNHEY, SVGEGT. V lost 4 bases to trimming and J lost 1 base, with 17 bases between them.

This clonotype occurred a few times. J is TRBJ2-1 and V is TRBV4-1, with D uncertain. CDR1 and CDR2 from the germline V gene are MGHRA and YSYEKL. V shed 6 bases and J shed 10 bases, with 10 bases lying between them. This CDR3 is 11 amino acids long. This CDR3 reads CASRTSSEQFF. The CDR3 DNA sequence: TGCGCCAGCAGAACTTCGAGCGAGCAGTTCTTC.

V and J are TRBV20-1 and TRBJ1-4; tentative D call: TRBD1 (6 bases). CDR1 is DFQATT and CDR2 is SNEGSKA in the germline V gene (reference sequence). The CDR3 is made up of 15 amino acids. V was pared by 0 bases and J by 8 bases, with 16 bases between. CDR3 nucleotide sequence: TGCAGTGCTAGAGATCGTGGGGGCGCGAGGGAAAAACTGTTTTTT. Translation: CSARDRGGAREKLFF.

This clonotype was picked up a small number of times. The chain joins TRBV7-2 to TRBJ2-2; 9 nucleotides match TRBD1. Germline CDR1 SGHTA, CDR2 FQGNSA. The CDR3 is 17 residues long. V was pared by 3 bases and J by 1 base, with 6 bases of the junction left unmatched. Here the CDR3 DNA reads TGTGCCAGCAGCTTTCCCCGGGACAGGGTGAACACCGGGGAGCTGTTTTTT. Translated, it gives CASSFPRDRVNTGELFF.

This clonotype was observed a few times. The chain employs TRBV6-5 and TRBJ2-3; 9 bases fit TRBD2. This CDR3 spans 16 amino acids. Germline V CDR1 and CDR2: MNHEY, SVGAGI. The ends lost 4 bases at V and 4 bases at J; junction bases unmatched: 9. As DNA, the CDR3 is TGTGCCAGCAGTTCACGAGCGGGGGGTACGCCAGATACGCAGTATTTT. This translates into CASSSRAGGTPDTQYF.

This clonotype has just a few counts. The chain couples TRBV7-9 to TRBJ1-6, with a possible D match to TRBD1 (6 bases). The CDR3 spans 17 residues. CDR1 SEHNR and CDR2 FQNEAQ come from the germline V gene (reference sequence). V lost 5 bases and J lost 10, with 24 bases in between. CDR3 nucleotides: TGTGCCAGCAGCCCAAGTGACTCCGGGACACTAGGATCACCCCTCCACTTT. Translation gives CASSPSDSGTLGSPLHF.

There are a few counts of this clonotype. The CDR3 region has the DNA TGCGCCAGCAGCTTGGCCGGGGGCGGGGTCGGGTTTAATGAGCAGTTCTTC. It is translated as CASSLAGGGVGFNEQFF. The chain has TRBV5-1 and TRBJ2-1; D might be TRBD1 or TRBD2, each matching 6 bases. This CDR3 is built from 17 residues. CDR1 and CDR2 (germline): SGHRS, YFSETQ. V was pared by 0 bases and J by 7 bases, with 20 bases between. The whole variable domain, remainder taken from reference TRBV5-1 and TRBJ2-1, is KAGVTQTPRYLIKTRGQQVTLSCSPISGHRSVSWYQQTPGQGLQFLFEYFSETQRNKGNFPGRFSGRQFSNSRSEMNVSTLELGDSALYLCASSLAGGGVGFNEQFFGPGTRLTVL.

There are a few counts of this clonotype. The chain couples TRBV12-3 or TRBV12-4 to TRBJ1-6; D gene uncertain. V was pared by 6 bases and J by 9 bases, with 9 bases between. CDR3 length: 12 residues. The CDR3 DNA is TGTGCCAGCAGATATGGAGTTTCACCCCTCCACTTT. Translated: CASRYGVSPLHF.

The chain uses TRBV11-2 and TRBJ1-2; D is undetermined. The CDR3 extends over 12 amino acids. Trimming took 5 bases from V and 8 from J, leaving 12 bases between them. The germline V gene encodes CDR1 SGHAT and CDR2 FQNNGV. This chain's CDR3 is CASSLALRGYTF. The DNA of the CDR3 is TGTGCCAGCAGCCTCGCCCTGAGGGGCTACACCTTC.

The CDR3, as DNA: TGTGCCACCCCGGCGAGGGAGAACACCTACGAGCAGTACTTC. This gives the protein CATPARENTYEQYF. This chain links TRBV10-3 with TRBJ2-7, with a weak D call TRBD2 (5 bases). The CDR3 covers 14 residues. The V gene's germline CDR1 is ENHRY and CDR2 SYGVKD. V was cut by 10 bases and J by 2 bases, with 18 bases left in between.

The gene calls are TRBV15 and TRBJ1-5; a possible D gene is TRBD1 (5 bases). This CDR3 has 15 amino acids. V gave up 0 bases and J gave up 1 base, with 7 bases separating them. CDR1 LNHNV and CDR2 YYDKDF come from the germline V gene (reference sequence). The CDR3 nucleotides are TGTGCCACCAGCAGAGAGTGGGGCAGCAATCAGCCCCAGCATTTT. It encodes CATSREWGSNQPQHF.

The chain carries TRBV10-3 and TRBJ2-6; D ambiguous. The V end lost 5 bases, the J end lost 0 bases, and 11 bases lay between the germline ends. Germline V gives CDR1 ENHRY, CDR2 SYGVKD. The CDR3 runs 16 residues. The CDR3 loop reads CAISPTPSSGANVLTF. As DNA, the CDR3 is TGTGCCATCAGTCCGACTCCCTCCTCTGGGGCCAACGTCCTGACTTTC.

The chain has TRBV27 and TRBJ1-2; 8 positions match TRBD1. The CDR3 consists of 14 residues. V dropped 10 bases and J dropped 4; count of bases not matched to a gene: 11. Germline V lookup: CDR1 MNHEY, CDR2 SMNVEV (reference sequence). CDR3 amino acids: CATRRTGKGYGYTF. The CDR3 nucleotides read TGTGCCACGCGGAGGACAGGGAAGGGCTATGGCTACACCTTC.

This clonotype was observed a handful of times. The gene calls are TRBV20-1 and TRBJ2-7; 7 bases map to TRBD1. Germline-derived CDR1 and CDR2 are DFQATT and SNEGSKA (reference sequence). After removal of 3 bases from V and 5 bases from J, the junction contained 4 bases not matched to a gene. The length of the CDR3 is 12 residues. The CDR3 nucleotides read TGCAGTGCTAGGGGGACAGACAACGAGCAGTACTTC. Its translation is CSARGTDNEQYF.

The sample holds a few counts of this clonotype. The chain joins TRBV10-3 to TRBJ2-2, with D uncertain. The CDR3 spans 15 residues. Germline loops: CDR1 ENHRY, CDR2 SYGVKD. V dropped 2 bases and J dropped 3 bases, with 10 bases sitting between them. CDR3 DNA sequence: TGTGCCATCAGTGAGGATGTGATTGACACCGGGGAGCTGTTTTTT. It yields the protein CAISEDVIDTGELFF.

CDR3 loop: CASSLTSPTTGKNIQYF. In nucleotides, the CDR3 is TGCGCCAGCAGCTTGACTAGTCCGACAACGGGCAAAAACATTCAGTACTTC. This chain uses TRBV5-1 with TRBJ2-4, with a possible D match to TRBD2 (5 bases). Germline CDR1 and CDR2: SGHRS and YFSETQ. Trimming stripped 1 base from V and 3 bases from J, with 17 bases between. The CDR3 length is 17 residues.

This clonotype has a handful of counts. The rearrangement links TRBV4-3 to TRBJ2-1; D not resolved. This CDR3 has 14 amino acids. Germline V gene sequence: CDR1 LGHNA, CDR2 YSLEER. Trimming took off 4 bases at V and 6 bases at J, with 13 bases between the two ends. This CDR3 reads CASSPVPRSNEQFF. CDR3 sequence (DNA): TGCGCCAGCAGCCCTGTGCCCCGTTCCAATGAGCAGTTCTTC.

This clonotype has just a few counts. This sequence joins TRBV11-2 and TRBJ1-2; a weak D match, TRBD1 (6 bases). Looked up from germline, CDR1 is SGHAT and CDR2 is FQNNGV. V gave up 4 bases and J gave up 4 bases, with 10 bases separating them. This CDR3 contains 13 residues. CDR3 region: CASSSGTRYGYTF. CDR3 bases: TGTGCCAGCAGCTCCGGGACACGCTATGGCTACACCTTC.

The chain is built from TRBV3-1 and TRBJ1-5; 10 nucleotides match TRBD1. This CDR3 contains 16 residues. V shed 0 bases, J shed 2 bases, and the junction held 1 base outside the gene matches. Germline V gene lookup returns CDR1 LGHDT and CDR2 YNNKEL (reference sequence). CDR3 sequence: CASSQDGTGGNQPQHF. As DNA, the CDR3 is TGTGCCAGCAGCCAAGATGGGACAGGGGGCAATCAGCCCCAGCATTTT.

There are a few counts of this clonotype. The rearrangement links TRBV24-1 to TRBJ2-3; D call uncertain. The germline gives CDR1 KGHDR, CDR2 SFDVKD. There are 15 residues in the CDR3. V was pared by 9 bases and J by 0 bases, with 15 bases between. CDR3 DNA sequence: TGTGCCACCTGCTCGGACCCTGCTAGCACAGATACGCAGTATTTT. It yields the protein CATCSDPASTDTQYF.

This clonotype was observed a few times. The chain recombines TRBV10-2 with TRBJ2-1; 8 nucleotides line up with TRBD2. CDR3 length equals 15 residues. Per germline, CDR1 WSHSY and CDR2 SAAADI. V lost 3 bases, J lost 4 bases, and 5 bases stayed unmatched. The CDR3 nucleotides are TGCGCCAGCAGTGATACGGCTAGCGGGTACAATGAGCAGTTCTTC. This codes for CASSDTASGYNEQFF.

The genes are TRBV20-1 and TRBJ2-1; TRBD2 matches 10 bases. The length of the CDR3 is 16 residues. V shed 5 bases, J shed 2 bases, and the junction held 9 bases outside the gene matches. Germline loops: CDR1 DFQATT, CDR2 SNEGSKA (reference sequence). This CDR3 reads CSAGSLAGPTYNEQFF. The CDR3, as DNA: TGCAGTGCTGGGTCACTAGCGGGGCCGACCTACAATGAGCAGTTCTTC.

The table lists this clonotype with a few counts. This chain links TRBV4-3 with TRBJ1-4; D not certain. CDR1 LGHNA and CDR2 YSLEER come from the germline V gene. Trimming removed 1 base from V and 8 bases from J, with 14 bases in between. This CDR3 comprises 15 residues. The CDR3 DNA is TGCGCCAGCAGCCAAGGGGCCTTTATGGGGGAAAAACTGTTTTTT. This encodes CASSQGAFMGEKLFF.

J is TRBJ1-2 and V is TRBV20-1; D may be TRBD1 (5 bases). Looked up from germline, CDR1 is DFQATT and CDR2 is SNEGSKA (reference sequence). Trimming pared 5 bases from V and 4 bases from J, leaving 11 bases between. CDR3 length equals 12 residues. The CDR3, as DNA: TGCAGTGCTGGGACGACCTCCTATGGCTACACCTTC. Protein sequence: CSAGTTSYGYTF.

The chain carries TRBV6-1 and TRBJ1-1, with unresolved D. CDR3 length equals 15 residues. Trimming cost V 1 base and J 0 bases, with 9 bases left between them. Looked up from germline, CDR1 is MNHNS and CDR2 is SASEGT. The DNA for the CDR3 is TGTGCCAGCAGTGAAGATCGGGGAATGAACACTGAAGCTTTCTTT. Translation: CASSEDRGMNTEAFF.

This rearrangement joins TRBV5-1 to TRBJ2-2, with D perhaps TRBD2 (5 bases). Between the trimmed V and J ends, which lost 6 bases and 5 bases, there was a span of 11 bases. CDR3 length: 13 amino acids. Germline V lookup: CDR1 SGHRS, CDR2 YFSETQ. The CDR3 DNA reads TGCGCCAGCAAAACACTAGGGACCGGGGAGCTGTTTTTT. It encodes CASKTLGTGELFF.